This record covers a single T cell receptor beta chain. TCRdb's table, derived via immunoSEQ multiplex PCR, lists solely in-frame clones and lacks some. Of about 120,000 clones in the sample, 80% to 90% were seen once. This specimen comes from a study of T cell responses to AZD1222 COVID-19 vaccine. The sequence was obtained from an adult in good health. Source: peripheral blood, taken on day 0 of AZD1222 vaccination.

Here the CDR3 DNA reads TGTGCCAGCAGCTTAGATAGCGGGAACTACAATGAGCAGTTCTTC. It translates to CASSLDSGNYNEQFF. The chain links TRBV7-3 to TRBJ2-1; TRBD2 matches at 8 bases. Germline CDR1 SGHTA, CDR2 FQGTGA. CDR3 size: 15 residues. The J segment lost 3 bases and the V segment lost 2 bases, leaving 3 bases of the junction unmatched.